The T cell receptor (beta chain) under discussion was sequenced for a study of identical twins. Notes on the study in general: The models systematically underestimated how much out-of-frame TCR alpha was shared in monozygotic twins. Sequences that were out-of-frame, alpha and twin-shared displayed an excess of low generation probability. Memory repertoires lacked the insertion deficit that abundant cord blood beta clonotypes showed.

Trimming removed 1 base from V and 8 bases from J, with 8 bases in between. This CDR3 comprises 12 residues. This clonotype was found many times. The antigen is undetermined. Addition of a universal primer site occurred through template switching, and cDNA carried unique molecular identifiers. TCRdb processed the 5' RACE reads anew with MiXCR; each CDR3 protein has one entry. There are 1.5 million to 2 million distinct CDR3 sequences in the sample; about 32% occur only once, and less than 0.35% lies in the top ten. The chain combines TRBV12-3 or TRBV12-4 with TRBJ1-1; D is unclear. Material for sequencing was cord blood. This TCR came from a newborn girl in good health. CDR3 in amino acids: CASSLGRPEAFF. For the CDR3, the DNA is TGTGCCAGCAGTTTAGGGCGACCAGAAGCTTTCTTT.